One sample yielded the 14 T cell receptor beta chains listed below, sequenced in a study of T cell changes during pregnancy in multiple sclerosis. Clones were sequenced by immunoSEQ multiplex PCR, and TCRdb holds only the in-frame ones, with some missing. The sample has about 52,000 clones; around 92% are singletons. The sequencing used CD4+ T cells from peripheral blood mononuclear cells, collected in the third trimester of pregnancy. Receptors were obtained from a female donor with multiple sclerosis, enrolled in a pregnancy study.

This chain links TRBV11-2 with TRBJ1-1; 9 nucleotides line up with TRBD1. V lost 0 bases and J lost 11; bases outside the gene matches: 10. From germline, CDR1 is SGHAT and CDR2 FQNNGV. The CDR3 is 15 residues long. The CDR3 region is CASSLDTGGAGKAFF. CDR3 sequence (DNA): TGTGCCAGCAGCTTAGACACAGGGGGCGCGGGGAAGGCTTTCTTT.

V is TRBV9 and J is TRBJ1-2; 8 bases align to TRBD1. Germline loops: CDR1 SGDLS, CDR2 YYNGEE. This CDR3 has 16 residues. The V and J ends lost 0 bases and 2 bases, in that order; junction bases with no gene match: 6. The CDR3 DNA reads as TGTGCCAGCAGCGTAGGGTACGGACAGGGAAACTATGGCTACACCTTC. Its protein product is CASSVGYGQGNYGYTF.

This clone has just one count. This rearrangement joins TRBV4-3 to TRBJ2-6; TRBD1 might be the D (5 bases). Germline CDR1 and CDR2: LGHNA and YSLEER. The V end lost 1 base, the J end lost 0 bases, and 13 bases lay between the germline ends. The CDR3 consists of 18 residues. Here the CDR3 DNA reads TGCGCCAGCAGCCAAGCCCGTGACAGAGCCTCTGGGGCCAACGTCCTGACTTTC. This translates into CASSQARDRASGANVLTF.

This chain joins TRBV7-6 and TRBJ2-7; 7 bases fit TRBD1. J gave up 3 bases and V 3 bases, and 8 bases lay outside the gene matches. Germline V gene lookup returns CDR1 SGHVS and CDR2 FNYEAQ. The CDR3 runs to 15 residues. The CDR3 bases are TGTGCCAGCAGCTTGAGTTGGGGGACAGTCTACGAGCAGTACTTC. Encoded protein: CASSLSWGTVYEQYF.

This chain connects TRBV7-2 to TRBJ2-7, with D maybe TRBD1 (6 bases). Trimming pared 0 bases from V and 7 bases from J, leaving 13 bases between. The CDR3 has 14 residues. The germline gives CDR1 SGHTA, CDR2 FQGNSA. This CDR3 is CASSLARQEREQYF. In DNA form, the CDR3 reads TGTGCCAGCAGCTTAGCGCGACAGGAAAGGGAGCAGTACTTC. The whole variable domain, filled in from reference TRBV7-2 and TRBJ2-7, reads GAGVSQSPSNKVTEKGKDVELRCDPISGHTALYWYRQSLGQGLEFLIYFQGNSAPDKSGLPSDRFSAERTGGSVSTLTIQRTQQEDSAVYLCASSLARQEREQYFGPGTRLTVT.

CDR3 in amino acids: CASSTNRDGGYTF. Here the CDR3 DNA reads TGTGCCAGCTCAACCAACAGGGACGGGGGCTACACCTTC. V is TRBV18 and J is TRBJ1-2, with TRBD1 as a possible D gene (6 bases). The CDR3 length is 13 residues. The germline V gene has CDR1 KGHSH and CDR2 LQKENI. Trimming pared 5 bases from V and 8 bases from J, leaving 15 bases between. The full variable domain, with the rest looked up from reference TRBV18 and TRBJ1-2, is NAGVMQNPRHLVRRRGQEARLRCSPMKGHSHVYWYRQLPEEGLKFMVYLQKENIIDESGMPKERFSAEFPKEGPSILRIQQVVRGDSAAYFCASSTNRDGGYTFGSGTRLTVV.

V usage is TRBV7-2 and J usage is TRBJ2-7; 7 positions agree with TRBD2. J was trimmed by 5 bases and V by 4 bases; bases with no gene match: 8. CDR1 and CDR2 (germline): SGHTA, FQGNSA. The CDR3 is 14 residues long. CDR3 DNA sequence: TGTGCCAGCAGCTCCGGATCAGGGAGGGACGAGCAGTACTTC. Residues: CASSSGSGRDEQYF.

The chain has TRBV5-6 and TRBJ1-2; TRBD1 agrees at 8 bases. The CDR3 contains 15 residues. Germline trimming cut 3 bases from V and 8 bases from J; bases unmatched to any gene: 12. Germline V gives CDR1 SGHDT, CDR2 YYEEEE. This CDR3 is CASSSRTGRLEGYTF. The CDR3 region has the DNA TGTGCCAGCAGCTCGAGGACAGGGAGGTTGGAAGGCTACACCTTC.

The chain employs TRBV7-2 and TRBJ2-7; 7 bases are shared with TRBD1. This CDR3 is built from 12 residues. V was clipped by 5 bases and J by 4 bases; unmatched bases: 2. Germline CDR1 and CDR2: SGHTA and FQGNSA. CDR3 sequence (DNA): TGTGCCAGCAGCATACAGGGGTACGAGCAGTACTTC. It codes for CASSIQGYEQYF.

The V call is TRBV14, the J call TRBJ1-2; D is undetermined. The length of the CDR3 is 13 residues. Looked up from germline, CDR1 is SGHDN and CDR2 is FVKESK. Trimming pared 4 bases from V and 6 bases from J, leaving 12 bases between. CDR3 in amino acids: CASSPRRRHGYTF. The CDR3 DNA follows: TGTGCCAGCAGCCCCCGACGGAGACATGGCTACACCTTC.

V usage is TRBV18 and J usage is TRBJ1-1; D remains ambiguous. There are 15 residues in the CDR3. CDR1 is KGHSH and CDR2 is LQKENI in the germline V gene. V was clipped by 4 bases and J by 2 bases, with 14 bases between them. This chain's CDR3 is CASSLMGRANTEAFF. The CDR3 DNA follows: TGTGCCAGCTCACTGATGGGCAGAGCAAACACTGAAGCTTTCTTT.

This clone was seen only once. The chain combines TRBV27 with TRBJ2-3; 12 bases map to TRBD2. CDR1 and CDR2 (germline): MNHEY, SMNVEV (reference sequence). The CDR3 has 16 amino acids. V was clipped by 5 bases and J by 5 bases; unmatched bases: 8. The CDR3 nucleotides are TGTGCCAGCAGTGCGGGGCTAGCGGGGGGGCGAGATACGCAGTATTTT. Its protein product is CASSAGLAGGRDTQYF.

The chain recombines TRBV10-3 with TRBJ2-1; TRBD1 matches at 8 bases. V lost 3 bases, J lost 7 bases, and 11 bases stayed unmatched. CDR3 length equals 16 residues. The germline V gene has CDR1 ENHRY and CDR2 SYGVKD. The CDR3 region is CAISDGGRGRGNEQFF. The CDR3 coding sequence is TGTGCCATCAGTGATGGGGGCAGGGGGCGAGGGAATGAGCAGTTCTTC.

This rearrangement joins TRBV9 to TRBJ1-1, with D possibly being TRBD1 (5 bases). V gave up 6 bases and J gave up 4 bases, with 22 bases separating them. The CDR3 runs 16 residues. Germline lookup yields CDR1 SGDLS and CDR2 YYNGEE. CDR3 in amino acids: CASTFGWGGTGTEAFF. The CDR3 DNA reads TGTGCCAGCACCTTCGGTTGGGGCGGTACGGGCACTGAAGCTTTCTTT.